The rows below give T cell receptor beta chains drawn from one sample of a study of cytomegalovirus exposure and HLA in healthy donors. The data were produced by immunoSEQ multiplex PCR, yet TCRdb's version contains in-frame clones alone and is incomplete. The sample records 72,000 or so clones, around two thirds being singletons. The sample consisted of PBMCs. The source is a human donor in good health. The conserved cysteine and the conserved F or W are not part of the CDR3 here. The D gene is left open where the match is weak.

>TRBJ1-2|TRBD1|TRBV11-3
ASSPTPGQGNT
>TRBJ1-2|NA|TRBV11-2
ASSLAGQEEGYT
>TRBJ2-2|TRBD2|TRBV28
ASSSPGLAVTGELF
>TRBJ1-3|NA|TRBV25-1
ASKSSGNTIY
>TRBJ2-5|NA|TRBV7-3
ASSLKAGAQETQY
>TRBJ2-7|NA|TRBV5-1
ASSLEVTATYEQY
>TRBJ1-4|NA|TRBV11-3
ASSTLGGVNEKLF
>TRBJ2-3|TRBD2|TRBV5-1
ASSLVSTSGSHPPY
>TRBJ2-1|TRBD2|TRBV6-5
ASGRGGWSYNEQF
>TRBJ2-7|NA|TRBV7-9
ASSTPPTGRSSYEQY
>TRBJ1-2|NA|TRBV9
TSILRVRTKYGYT
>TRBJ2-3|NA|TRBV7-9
ASSFTEDTQY
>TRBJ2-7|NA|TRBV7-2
ASTSAGQRPYEQY
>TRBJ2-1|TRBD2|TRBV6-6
ASTRAGVVNEQF
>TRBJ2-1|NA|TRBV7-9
AGAGFYNEQF
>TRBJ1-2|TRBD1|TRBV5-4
ASSSTQGAQGYT
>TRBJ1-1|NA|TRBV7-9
ASSLEQATEAF
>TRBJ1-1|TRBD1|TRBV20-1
SATTGGEAF
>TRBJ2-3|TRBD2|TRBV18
ASRGADTQY
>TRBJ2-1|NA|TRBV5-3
ARSLTGRIGIPYNEQF
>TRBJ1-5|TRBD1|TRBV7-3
ASSSGGSSQPQH
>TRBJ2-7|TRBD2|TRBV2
ASIGLAETYEQY
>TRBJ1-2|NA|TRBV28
ASSPVSGGYT
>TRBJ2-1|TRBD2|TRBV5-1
ASSLVGRGFNEQF
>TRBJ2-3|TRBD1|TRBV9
ASSVEGTGGTDTQY
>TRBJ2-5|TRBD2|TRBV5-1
ASSFGLAGETQY
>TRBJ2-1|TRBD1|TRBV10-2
ASRAGGAYNEQF
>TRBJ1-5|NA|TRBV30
AWSPQGGQPQH
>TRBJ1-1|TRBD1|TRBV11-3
ASSLAGQYTEAF
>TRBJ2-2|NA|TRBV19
ASSHPSGDKALGGTGELF
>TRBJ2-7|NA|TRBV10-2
ASSEHVYEQY
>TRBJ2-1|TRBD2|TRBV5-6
ASSLPLSGRGYNEQF
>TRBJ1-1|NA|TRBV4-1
ASSPRVNTEAF
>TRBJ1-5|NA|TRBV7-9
ASSRGGMSNQPQH
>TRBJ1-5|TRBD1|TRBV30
AWMDRGGNQPQH
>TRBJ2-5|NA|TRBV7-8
ASSLWESRSGETQY
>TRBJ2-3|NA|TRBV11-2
ASSSLSSTDTQY
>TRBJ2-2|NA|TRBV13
ASSSRTRSEIGELF
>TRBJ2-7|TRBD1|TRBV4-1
ASSHGRDRETYEQY
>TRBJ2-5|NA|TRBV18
ASSPDGGETQY
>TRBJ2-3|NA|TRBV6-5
ASSPGLPDTQY
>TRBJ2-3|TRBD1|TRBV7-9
ASTATGGGGTDTQY
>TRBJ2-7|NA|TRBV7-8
ASSSPVLPYEQY
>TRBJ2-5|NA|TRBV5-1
ASSLNQGSIQETQY
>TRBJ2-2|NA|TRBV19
ASTQEGSITGELF
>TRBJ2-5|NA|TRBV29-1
SVNRFEETQY
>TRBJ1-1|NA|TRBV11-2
ASSLRSGIVNTEAF
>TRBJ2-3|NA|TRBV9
ASSPFSGAVADTQY
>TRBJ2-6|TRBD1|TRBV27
ASSSLDRGRSGANVLT
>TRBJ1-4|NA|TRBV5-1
ASSLELGAGEKLF
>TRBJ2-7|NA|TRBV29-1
SVDTGSYEQY
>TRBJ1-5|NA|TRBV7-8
ASSLASGPNQPQH
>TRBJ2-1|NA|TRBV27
ASRRRALNEQF